This T cell receptor (beta chain) is drawn from a study of blood T cell repertoires in COVID-19 (dated by TCRdb to between 2020 and 2021). A note on the overall study: Samples covering the acute and convalescent phases of COVID-19 were provided by collaborators in the United States, Italy and Spain. The prospective study material was composed of cDNA or gDNA derived from T cells, B-cell-depleted T cells, or PBMCs. Subjects who had been exposed to COVID-19, were actively infected with it, or had recovered from it provided the deeply sampled blood TCRbeta repertoires that made up the dataset. The repertoires were released in a freely available public database intended as a resource for research on the immune response to SARS-CoV-2. Samples were obtained from the ongoing ImmuneRACE study (first 160 participants) and from over 1,000 subjects provided by 6 global collaborators. Nearly every sample came with metadata listing a de-identified subject ID, COVID-19 status, age in years and sex. Where available, HLA class I and class II types were taken from metadata supplied by the sample provider and were not determined by assay-based typing.

Details on this clone: Its antigen is not yet known. Base qualities are not provided; no much larger clone lies one nucleotide away.

Paper-wide results and their limitations: The amount of clinical and demographic metadata varied by source and participant and was provided uncurated.

The collaborating institutions used their own protocols to collect whole blood in K2EDTA tubes. For TCRbeta analysis, collaborator samples were shipped as frozen whole blood, as isolated PBMCs, or as DNA extracted from either sample type. The immunoSEQ Assay, a bias-controlled multiplex PCR, was used to amplify TCRbeta CDR3 regions from genomic DNA. The original methods were these. The number of nucleated cells in each sample was estimated from the amplification of reference gene primers within the assay. To quantify the absolute abundance of each unique TCRbeta CDR3 rearrangement, sequence reads were collapsed and filtered. For each sample, productive Simpson clonality was calculated as the square root of Simpson's diversity index across productive rearrangements. What TCRdb holds here is the immuneACCESS table cut down to in-frame rearrangements. Part of the clones is not present; checked against another copy, under half of the missing clones reflect an unresolved V gene, and the others are unexplained. The V and J calls and clone size are taken from that table; D and trimming were inferred from the DNA. This sample lists under 70,000 clones; less than 85% were detected once. Of the sample, over 11% falls within the top ten clones.

CDR3 length: 16 amino acids, cysteine to phenylalanine. Here the CDR3 DNA is all that survives: 48 bases in frame from base 1. Taken from the germline V gene, the CDR1 and CDR2 loops are MNHEY and SVGAGI. V is cut back by 4 bases and J by 6 bases, with 11 bases in the junction unmatched. The rearrangement combines TRBV6-5 with TRBJ2-4; TRBD1 agrees with 8 junctional bases. This sequence was found in a woman aged 65 to 85 with acute or convalescent COVID-19. The sample comprised peripheral blood. The sequenced DNA: TGTGCCAGCAGTTTCACCCTTGGACAGGGCAGAAACATTCAGTACTTC. This sequence encodes CASSFTLGQGRNIQYF.